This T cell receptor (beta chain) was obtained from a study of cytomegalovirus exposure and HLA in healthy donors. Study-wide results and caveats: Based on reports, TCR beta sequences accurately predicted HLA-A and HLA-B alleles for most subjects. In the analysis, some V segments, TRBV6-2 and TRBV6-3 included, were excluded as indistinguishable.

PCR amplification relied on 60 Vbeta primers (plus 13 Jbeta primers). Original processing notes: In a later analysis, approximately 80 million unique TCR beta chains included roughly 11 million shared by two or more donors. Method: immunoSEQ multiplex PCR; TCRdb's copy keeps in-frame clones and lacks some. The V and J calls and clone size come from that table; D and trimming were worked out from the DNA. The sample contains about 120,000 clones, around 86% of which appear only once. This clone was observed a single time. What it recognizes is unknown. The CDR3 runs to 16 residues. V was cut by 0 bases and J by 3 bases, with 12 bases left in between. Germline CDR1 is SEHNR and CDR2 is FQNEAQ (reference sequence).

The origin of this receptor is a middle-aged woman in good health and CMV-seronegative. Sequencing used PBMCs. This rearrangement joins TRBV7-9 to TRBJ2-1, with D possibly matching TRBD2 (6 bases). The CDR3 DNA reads TGTGCCAGCAGCTTAGCTTCTGGGGGGTTCTACAATGAGCAGTTCTTC. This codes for CASSLASGGFYNEQFF.